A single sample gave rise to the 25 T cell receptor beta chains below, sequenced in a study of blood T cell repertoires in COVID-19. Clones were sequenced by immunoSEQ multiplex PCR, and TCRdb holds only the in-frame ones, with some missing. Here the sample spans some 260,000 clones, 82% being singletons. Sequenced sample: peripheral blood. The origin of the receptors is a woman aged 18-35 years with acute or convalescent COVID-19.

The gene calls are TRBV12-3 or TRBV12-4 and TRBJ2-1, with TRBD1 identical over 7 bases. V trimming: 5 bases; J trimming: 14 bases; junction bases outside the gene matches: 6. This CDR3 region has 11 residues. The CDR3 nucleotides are TGTGCCAGCAGTCCCCGGGACAGTAAGTTCTTC. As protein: CASSPRDSKFF.

In nucleotides, the CDR3 is TGCAGCGTTGTTTGGTTCGGAGCGGGGCAAGAGACCCAGTACTTC. Translated: CSVVWFGAGQETQYF. This rearrangement joins TRBV29-1 to TRBJ2-5; 7 bases line up with TRBD2. CDR3 size: 15 residues. Per germline, CDR1 SQVTM and CDR2 ANQGSEA. Trimming removed 4 bases from V and 2 bases from J; junction bases left unmatched: 10. The full variable domain, its missing parts supplied by reference TRBV29-1 and TRBJ2-5, is SAVISQKPSRDICQRGTSLTIQCQVDSQVTMMFWYRQQPGQSLTLIATANQGSEATYESGFVIDKFPISRPNLTFSTLTVSNMSPEDSSIYLCSVVWFGAGQETQYFGPGTRLLVL.

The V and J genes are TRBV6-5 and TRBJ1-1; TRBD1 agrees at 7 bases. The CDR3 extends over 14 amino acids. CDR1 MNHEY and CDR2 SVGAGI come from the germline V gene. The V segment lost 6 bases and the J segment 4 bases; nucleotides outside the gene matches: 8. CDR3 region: CASSLTGLVTEAFF. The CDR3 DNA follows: TGTGCCAGCAGCCTGACAGGGCTGGTCACTGAAGCTTTCTTT.

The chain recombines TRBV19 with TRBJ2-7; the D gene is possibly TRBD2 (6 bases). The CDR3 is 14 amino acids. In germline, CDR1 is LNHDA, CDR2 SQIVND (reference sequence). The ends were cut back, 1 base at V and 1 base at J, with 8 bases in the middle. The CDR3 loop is CASSIGRGSYEQYF. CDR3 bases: TGTGCCAGTAGTATAGGCCGGGGGTCCTACGAGCAGTACTTC.

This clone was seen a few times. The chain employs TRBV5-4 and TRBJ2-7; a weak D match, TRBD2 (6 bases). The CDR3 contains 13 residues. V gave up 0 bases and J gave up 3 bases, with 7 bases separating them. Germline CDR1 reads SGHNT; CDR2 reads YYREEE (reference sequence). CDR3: CASSLGLDYEQYF. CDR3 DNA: TGTGCCAGCAGCTTGGGACTAGACTACGAGCAGTACTTC.

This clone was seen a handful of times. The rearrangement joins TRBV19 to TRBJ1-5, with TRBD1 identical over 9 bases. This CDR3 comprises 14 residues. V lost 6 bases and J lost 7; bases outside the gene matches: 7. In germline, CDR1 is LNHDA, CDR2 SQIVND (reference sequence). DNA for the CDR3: TGTGCCAGTAGCAATAGACAGGGGGAACAGCCCCAGCATTTT. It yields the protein CASSNRQGEQPQHF.

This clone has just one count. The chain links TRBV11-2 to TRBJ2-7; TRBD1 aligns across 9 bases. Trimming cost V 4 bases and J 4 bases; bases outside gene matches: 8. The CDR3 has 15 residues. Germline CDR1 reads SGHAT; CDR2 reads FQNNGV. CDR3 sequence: CASSWGTGKGYEQYF. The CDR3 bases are TGTGCCAGCAGCTGGGGGACAGGGAAAGGGTACGAGCAGTACTTC.

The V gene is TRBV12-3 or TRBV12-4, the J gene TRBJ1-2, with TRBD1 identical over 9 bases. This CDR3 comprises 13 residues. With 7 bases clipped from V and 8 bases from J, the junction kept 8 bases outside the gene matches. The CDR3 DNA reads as TGTGCCAGCACCAGGACAGGGGTGGACGGCTACACCTTC. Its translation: CASTRTGVDGYTF.

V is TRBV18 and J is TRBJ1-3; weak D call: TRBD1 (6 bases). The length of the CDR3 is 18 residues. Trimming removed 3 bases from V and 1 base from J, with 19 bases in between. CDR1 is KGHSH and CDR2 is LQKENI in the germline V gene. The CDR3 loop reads CASSPTRTRGRSGNTIYF. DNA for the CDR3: TGTGCCAGCTCACCCACCCGGACCAGGGGAAGGTCTGGAAACACCATATATTTT.

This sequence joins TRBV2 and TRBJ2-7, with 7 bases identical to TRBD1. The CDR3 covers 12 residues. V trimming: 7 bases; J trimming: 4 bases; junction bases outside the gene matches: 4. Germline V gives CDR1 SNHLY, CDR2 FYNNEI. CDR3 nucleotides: TGTGCCAGCACCGGGACAGATTACGAGCAGTACTTC. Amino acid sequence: CASTGTDYEQYF.

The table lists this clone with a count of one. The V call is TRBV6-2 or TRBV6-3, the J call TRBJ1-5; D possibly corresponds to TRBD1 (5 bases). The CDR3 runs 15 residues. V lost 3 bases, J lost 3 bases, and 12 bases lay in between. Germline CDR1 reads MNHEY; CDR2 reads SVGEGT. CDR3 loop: CASSYGALTNQPQHF. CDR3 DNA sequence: TGTGCCAGCAGTTATGGGGCTCTTACCAATCAGCCCCAGCATTTT.

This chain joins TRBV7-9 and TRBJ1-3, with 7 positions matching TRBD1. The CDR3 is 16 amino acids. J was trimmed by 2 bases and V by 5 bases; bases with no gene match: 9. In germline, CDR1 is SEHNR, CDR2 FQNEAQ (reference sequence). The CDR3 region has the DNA TGTGCCAGCAGCCGCCCGACAGGGCAGGCTGGAAACACCATATATTTT. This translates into CASSRPTGQAGNTIYF. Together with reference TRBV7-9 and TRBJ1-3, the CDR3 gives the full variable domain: DTGVSQNPRHKITKRGQNVTFRCDPISEHNRLYWYRQTLGQGPEFLTYFQNEAQLEKSRLLSDRFSAERPKGSFSTLEIQRTEQGDSAMYLCASSRPTGQAGNTIYFGEGSWLTVV.

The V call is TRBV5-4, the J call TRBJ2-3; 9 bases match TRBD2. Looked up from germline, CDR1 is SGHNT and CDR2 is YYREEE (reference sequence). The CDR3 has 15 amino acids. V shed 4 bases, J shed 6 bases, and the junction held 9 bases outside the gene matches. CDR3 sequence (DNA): TGTGCCAGCAGCGGGGCGGGACTAGCATCCGATACGCAGTATTTT. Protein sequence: CASSGAGLASDTQYF.

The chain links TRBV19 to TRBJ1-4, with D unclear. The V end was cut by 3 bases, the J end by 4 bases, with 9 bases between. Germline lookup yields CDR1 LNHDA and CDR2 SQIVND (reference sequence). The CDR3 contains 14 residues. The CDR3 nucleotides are TGTGCCAGTAGTATGTTCGGGGTTAATGAAAAACTGTTTTTT. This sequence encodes CASSMFGVNEKLFF.

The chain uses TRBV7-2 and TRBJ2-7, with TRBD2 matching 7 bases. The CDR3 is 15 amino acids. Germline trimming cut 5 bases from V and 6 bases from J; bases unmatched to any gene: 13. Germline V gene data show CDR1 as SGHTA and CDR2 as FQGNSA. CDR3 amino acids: CASSPQAGRVAEQYF. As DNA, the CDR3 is TGTGCCAGCAGCCCCCAAGCGGGAAGGGTTGCCGAGCAGTACTTC.

The CDR3 nucleotides are TGTGCCAGAATTAAAACGGGACACCAAGAGCAGTACTTC. Translated: CARIKTGHQEQYF. The chain employs TRBV19 and TRBJ2-7; a weak D match, TRBD1 (6 bases). The CDR3 contains 13 residues. The germline V gene has CDR1 LNHDA and CDR2 SQIVND (reference sequence). The ends were cut back, 9 bases at V and 7 bases at J, with 19 bases in the middle. Looking up the rest from reference TRBV19 and TRBJ2-7 gives the full variable domain: DGGITQSPKYLFRKEGQNVTLSCEQNLNHDAMYWYRQDPGQGLRLIYYSQIVNDFQKGDIAEGYSVSREKKESFPLTVTSAQKNPTAFYLCARIKTGHQEQYFGPGTRLTVT.

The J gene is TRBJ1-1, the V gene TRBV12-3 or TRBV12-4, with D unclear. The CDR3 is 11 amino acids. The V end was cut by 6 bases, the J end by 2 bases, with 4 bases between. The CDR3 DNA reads TGTGCCAGCAGGTCTAACACTGAAGCTTTCTTT. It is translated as CASRSNTEAFF.

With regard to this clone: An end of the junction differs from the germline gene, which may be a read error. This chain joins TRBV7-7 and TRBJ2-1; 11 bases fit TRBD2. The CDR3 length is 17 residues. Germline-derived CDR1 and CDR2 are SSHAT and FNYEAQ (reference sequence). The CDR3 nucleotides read TGTGCTAGCAGCTTAGAGGAGGGACTAGCGGCCTACAATGAGCAGTTCTTC. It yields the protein CASSLEEGLAAYNEQFF.

The DNA of the CDR3 is TGTGCCAGCAGCAAAAGGACAGGGGGCGATGGCTATGGCTACACCTTC. It specifies CASSKRTGGDGYGYTF. The J gene is TRBJ1-2, the V gene TRBV11-2, with 11 bases fitting TRBD1. The ends lost 5 bases at V and 4 bases at J; junction bases unmatched: 9. CDR3 length equals 16 residues. In germline, CDR1 is SGHAT, CDR2 FQNNGV.

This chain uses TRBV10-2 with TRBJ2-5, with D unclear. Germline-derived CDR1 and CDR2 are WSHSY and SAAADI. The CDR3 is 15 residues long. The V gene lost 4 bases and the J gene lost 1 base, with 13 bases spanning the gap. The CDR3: CASSVEAVPQETQYF. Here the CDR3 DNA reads TGCGCCAGCAGTGTTGAGGCGGTGCCCCAAGAGACCCAGTACTTC.

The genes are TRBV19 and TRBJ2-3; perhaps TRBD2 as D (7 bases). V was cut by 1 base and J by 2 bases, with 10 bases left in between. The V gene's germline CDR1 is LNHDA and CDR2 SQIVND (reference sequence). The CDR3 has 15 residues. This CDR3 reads CASSIGGGVTDTQYF. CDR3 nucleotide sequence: TGTGCCAGTAGTATAGGGGGGGGCGTCACAGATACGCAGTATTTT.

The CDR3 DNA reads TGCGCCAGCAGCACCGGACTACCCAACACGGGGGAGACCCAGTACTTC. Its translation is CASSTGLPNTGETQYF. The chain employs TRBV5-1 and TRBJ2-5; weak D call: TRBD2 (6 bases). CDR3 length: 16 residues. Looked up from germline, CDR1 is SGHRS and CDR2 is YFSETQ. V shed 4 bases and J shed 5 bases, with 21 bases lying between them.

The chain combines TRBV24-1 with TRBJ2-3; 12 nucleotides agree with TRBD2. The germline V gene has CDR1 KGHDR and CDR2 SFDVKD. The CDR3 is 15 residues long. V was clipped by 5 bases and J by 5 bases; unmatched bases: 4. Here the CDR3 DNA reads TGTGCCACCAGTGTTCAACTAGCGGGAGGAGATACGCAGTATTTT. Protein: CATSVQLAGGDTQYF.

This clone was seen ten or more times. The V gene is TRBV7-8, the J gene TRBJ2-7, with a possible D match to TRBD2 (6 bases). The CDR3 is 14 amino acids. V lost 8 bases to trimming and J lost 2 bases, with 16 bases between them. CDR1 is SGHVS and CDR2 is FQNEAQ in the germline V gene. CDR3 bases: TGTGCCAGCGTACTAGGCGGGACCACCTACGAGCAGTACTTC. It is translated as CASVLGGTTYEQYF.

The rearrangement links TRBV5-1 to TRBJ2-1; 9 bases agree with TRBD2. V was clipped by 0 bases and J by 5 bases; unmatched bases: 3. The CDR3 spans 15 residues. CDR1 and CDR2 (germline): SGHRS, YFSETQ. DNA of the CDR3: TGCGCCAGCAGCTTGGGGCTAGCGGGAAACAATGAGCAGTTCTTC. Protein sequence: CASSLGLAGNNEQFF.